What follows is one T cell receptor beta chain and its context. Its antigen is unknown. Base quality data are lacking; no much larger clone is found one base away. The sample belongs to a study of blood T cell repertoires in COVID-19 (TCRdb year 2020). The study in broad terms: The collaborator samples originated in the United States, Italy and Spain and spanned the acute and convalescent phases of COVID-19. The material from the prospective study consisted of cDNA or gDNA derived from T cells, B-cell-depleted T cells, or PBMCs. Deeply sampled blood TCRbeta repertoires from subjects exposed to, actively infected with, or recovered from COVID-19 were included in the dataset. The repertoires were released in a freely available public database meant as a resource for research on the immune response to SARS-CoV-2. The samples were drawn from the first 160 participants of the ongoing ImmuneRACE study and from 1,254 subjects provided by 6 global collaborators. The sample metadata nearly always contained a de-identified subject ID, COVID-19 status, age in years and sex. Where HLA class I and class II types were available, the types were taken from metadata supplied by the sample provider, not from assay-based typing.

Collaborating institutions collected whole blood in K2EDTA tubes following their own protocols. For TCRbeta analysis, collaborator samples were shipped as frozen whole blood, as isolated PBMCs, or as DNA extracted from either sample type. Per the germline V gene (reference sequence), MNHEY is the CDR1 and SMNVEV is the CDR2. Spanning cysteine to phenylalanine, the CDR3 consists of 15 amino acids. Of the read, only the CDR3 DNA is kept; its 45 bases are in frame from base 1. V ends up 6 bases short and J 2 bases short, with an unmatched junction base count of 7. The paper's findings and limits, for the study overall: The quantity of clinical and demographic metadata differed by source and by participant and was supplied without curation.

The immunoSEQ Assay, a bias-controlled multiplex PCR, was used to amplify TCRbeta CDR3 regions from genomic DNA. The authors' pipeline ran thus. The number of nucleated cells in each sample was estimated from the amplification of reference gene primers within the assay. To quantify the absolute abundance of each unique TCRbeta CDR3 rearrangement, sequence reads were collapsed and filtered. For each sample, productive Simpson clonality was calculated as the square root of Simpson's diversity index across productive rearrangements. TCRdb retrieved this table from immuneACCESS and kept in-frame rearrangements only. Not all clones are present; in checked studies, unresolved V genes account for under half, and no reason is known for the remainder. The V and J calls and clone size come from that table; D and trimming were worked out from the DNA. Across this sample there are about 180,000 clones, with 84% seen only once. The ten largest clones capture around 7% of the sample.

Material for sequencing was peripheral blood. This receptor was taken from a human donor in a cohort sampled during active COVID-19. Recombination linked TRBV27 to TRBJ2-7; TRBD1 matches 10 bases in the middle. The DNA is TGTGCCAGCAGCCTTGGACAGGGGGTCACCTACGAGCAGTACTTC. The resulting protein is CASSLGQGVTYEQYF.